The 17 T cell receptor beta chains below were found in one sample sequenced in a study of early T cells in non-severe SARS-CoV-2 infection. One entry per CDR3 protein, called by TCRdb with MiXCR from the 5' RACE reads. Of about 48,000 distinct CDR3 sequences in the sample, around 5.6% are singletons; the top ten hold 4.5%. Material for sequencing was whole blood. All receptors come from an adult who was a healthcare worker with PCR-confirmed SARS-CoV-2 infection or an uninfected control (not recorded which).

Many counts were recorded for this clonotype. The chain links TRBV12-3 or TRBV12-4 to TRBJ1-6, with a tentative D call TRBD1 (5 bases). The CDR3 sequence is 14 residues long. Trimming took 4 bases from V and 10 from J, leaving 14 bases between them. Here the CDR3 reads CASSSTAGRSPLHF. In DNA form, the CDR3 reads TGTGCCAGCAGTTCGACCGCGGGACGGTCACCCCTCCACTTT.

Many counts were recorded for this clonotype. The V call is TRBV15, the J call TRBJ1-1; TRBD1 aligns across 10 bases. The CDR3 has 15 residues. Germline trimming cut 3 bases from V and 1 base from J; bases unmatched to any gene: 2. Per the germline V gene, CDR1 is LNHNV and CDR2 is YYDKDF (reference sequence). CDR3 in amino acids: CATSSRTGGNTEAFF. The CDR3 coding sequence is TGTGCCACCAGCAGCCGGACAGGGGGGAACACTGAAGCTTTCTTT.

This clonotype was counted only a few times. This sequence joins TRBV12-3 or TRBV12-4 and TRBJ2-2, with no clear D. The V end lost 2 bases, the J end lost 2 bases, and 15 bases lay between the germline ends. The CDR3 length is 17 residues. The CDR3 loop reads CASSLTVGQSNTGELFF. The DNA for the CDR3 is TGTGCCAGCAGTTTAACGGTCGGTCAGTCCAACACCGGGGAGCTGTTTTTT.

The sample holds many counts of this clonotype. The gene calls are TRBV7-9 and TRBJ2-2; no definite D call. V was pared by 1 base and J by 4 bases, with 4 bases between. The germline V gene has CDR1 SEHNR and CDR2 FQNEAQ (reference sequence). This CDR3 is built from 13 residues. CDR3 DNA sequence: TGTGCCAGCAGCTTAGAACTCACCGGGGAGCTGTTTTTT. Its translation: CASSLELTGELFF. Filled out from reference TRBV7-9 and TRBJ2-2, the complete variable domain reads DTGVSQNPRHKITKRGQNVTFRCDPISEHNRLYWYRQTLGQGPEFLTYFQNEAQLEKSRLLSDRFSAERPKGSFSTLEIQRTEQGDSAMYLCASSLELTGELFFGEGSRLTVL.

The chain combines TRBV20-1 with TRBJ1-4; D not resolved. The V gene's germline CDR1 is DFQATT and CDR2 SNEGSKA (reference sequence). The CDR3 extends over 13 amino acids. V shed 3 bases and J shed 2 bases, with 7 bases lying between them. CDR3 in amino acids: CSARGFTNEKLFF. The CDR3 DNA reads TGCAGTGCTAGGGGTTTTACTAATGAAAAACTGTTTTTT.

Many counts were recorded for this clonotype. The V call is TRBV30, the J call TRBJ1-6; D is possibly TRBD1 (5 bases). V lost 5 bases and J lost 7, with 18 bases in between. CDR1 and CDR2 from the germline V gene are GTSNPN and SVGIG (reference sequence). This CDR3 spans 15 amino acids. CDR3 sequence: CAWGGGGLGNSPLHF. The CDR3 coding sequence is TGTGCCTGGGGGGGTGGAGGGCTTGGCAATTCACCCCTCCACTTT.

This clonotype came up many times. The gene calls are TRBV11-2 and TRBJ2-7; 11 bases align to TRBD2. There are 16 residues in the CDR3. The germline V gene encodes CDR1 SGHAT and CDR2 FQNNGV. V lost 1 base and J lost 2; bases outside the gene matches: 4. The CDR3 reads CASSLAVAGGPYEQYF. The CDR3 DNA reads TGTGCCAGCAGCTTAGCCGTAGCGGGAGGGCCCTACGAGCAGTACTTC. Full variable domain (missing parts from reference TRBV11-2 and TRBJ2-7): EAGVAQSPRYKIIEKRQSVAFWCNPISGHATLYWYQQILGQGPKLLIQFQNNGVVDDSQLPKDRFSAERLKGVDSTLKIQPAKLEDSAVYLCASSLAVAGGPYEQYFGPGTRLTVT.

On this clonotype: A much larger clone lies a single base off, so this may be a read error. The rearrangement links TRBV7-8 to TRBJ1-3; D is unresolved. Germline CDR1 SGHVS, CDR2 FQNEAQ. The CDR3 is 15 amino acids. The CDR3 protein is CVSSLAADSGNTIYF. The CDR3 DNA is TGTGTCAGCAGCTTGGCAGCGGACTCTGGAAACACCATATATTTT. Combining the CDR3 with reference TRBV7-8 and TRBJ1-3 gives the whole variable domain GAGVSQSPRYKVAKRGQDVALRCDPISGHVSLFWYQQALGQGPEFLTYFQNEAQLDKSGLPSDRFFAERPEGSVSTLKIQRTQQEDSAVYLCVSSLAADSGNTIYFGEGSWLTVV.

This clonotype was counted a few times. V usage is TRBV7-6 and J usage is TRBJ1-4; D is undetermined. CDR3 size: 14 residues. V gave up 5 bases and J gave up 7 bases, with 14 bases separating them. Germline assignment: CDR1 SGHVS and CDR2 FNYEAQ. CDR3 region: CASSRGTEGEKLFF. CDR3 DNA sequence: TGTGCCAGCAGCCGCGGAACGGAGGGTGAAAAACTGTTTTTT.

V is TRBV7-7 and J is TRBJ2-2, with TRBD1 matching 7 bases. CDR1 SSHAT and CDR2 FNYEAQ come from the germline V gene (reference sequence). V lost 5 bases and J lost 6; bases outside the gene matches: 12. The CDR3 is 16 amino acids. CDR3 bases: TGTGCCAGCAGCCCGAACAGGGGATCGTACGCCGGGGAGCTGTTTTTT. It specifies CASSPNRGSYAGELFF.

This clonotype was seen at least ten times. The chain uses TRBV6-4 and TRBJ2-1, with TRBD2 matching over 11 bases. The junction had 5 bases not matched to a gene; V was cut back by 3 bases and J by 13 bases. The V gene's germline CDR1 is MRHNA and CDR2 SNTAGT. This CDR3 is built from 13 residues. The CDR3, as DNA: TGTGCCAGCAGTGAGGCTAGCGGGGGGCCCCAGTTCTTC. It codes for CASSEASGGPQFF.

Only a few counts were recorded for this clonotype. The chain has TRBV6-4 and TRBJ2-1; TRBD2 agrees at 9 bases. This CDR3 is built from 14 residues. V was pared by 5 bases and J by 9 bases, with 8 bases of the junction left unmatched. CDR1 and CDR2 (germline): MRHNA, SNTAGT. This CDR3 reads CASSLSRGGGEQFF. CDR3 coding DNA: TGTGCCAGCAGTCTCTCGCGGGGGGGCGGTGAGCAGTTCTTC.

This clonotype has a count of ten or more. The V call is TRBV12-3 or TRBV12-4, the J call TRBJ1-2, with TRBD1 as a possible D gene (5 bases). There are 13 residues in the CDR3. V dropped 7 bases and J dropped 4 bases, with 13 bases sitting between them. CDR3 nucleotides: TGTGCCAGCACTCCCGACAGAACCTATGGCTACACCTTC. Encoded protein: CASTPDRTYGYTF.

This clonotype was recorded many times. The chain has TRBV12-3 or TRBV12-4 and TRBJ1-1; TRBD1 might be the D (5 bases). V dropped 6 bases and J dropped 1 base, with 15 bases sitting between them. This CDR3 contains 15 residues. As DNA, the CDR3 is TGTGCCAGCAGCGCGCTGGGGGGAAGGAACACTGAAGCTTTCTTT. Translating gives CASSALGGRNTEAFF.

Many counts were recorded for this clonotype. The chain links TRBV6-6 to TRBJ1-5; 9 bases line up with TRBD1. This CDR3 is 15 amino acids long. The J segment lost 6 bases and the V segment lost 6 bases, leaving 9 bases of the junction unmatched. Per germline, CDR1 MNHNY and CDR2 SVGAGI (reference sequence). The DNA of the CDR3 is TGTGCCAGCAGACCGGACAGGGGAAGGGGTCAGCCCCAGCATTTT. As protein: CASRPDRGRGQPQHF.

This clonotype has ten or more counts. The genes are TRBV6-5 and TRBJ1-6, with D maybe TRBD1 (6 bases). Per germline, CDR1 MNHEY and CDR2 SVGAGI. The CDR3 runs to 13 residues. V gave up 6 bases and J gave up 9 bases, with 12 bases separating them. This CDR3 reads CASSQGKVSPLHF. DNA for the CDR3: TGTGCCAGCAGCCAGGGGAAGGTTTCACCCCTCCACTTT.

This clonotype was seen ten or more times. The rearrangement uses TRBV7-2 and TRBJ2-3, with 13 bases aligning to TRBD2. This CDR3 is built from 14 residues. CDR1 is SGHTA, CDR2 FQGNSA, per germline. V dropped 6 bases and J dropped 7; count of bases not matched to a gene: 4. The CDR3 bases are TGTGCCAGCAGTGGACTAGCGGGAGTATATACGCAGTATTTT. Its translation is CASSGLAGVYTQYF.